One and the same sample provided the 22 T cell receptor beta chains below, sequenced in a study of T cell responses to AZD1222 COVID-19 vaccine. Assay used: immunoSEQ multiplex PCR; TCRdb lists only in-frame clones, some missing. The sample has about 170,000 clones, approximately 93% seen once. The sequencing here drew on peripheral blood, taken on day 0 of AZD1222 vaccination. The receptor set was obtained from an adult in good health.

V usage is TRBV11-2 and J usage is TRBJ2-2; TRBD1 is a possible D gene (5 bases). Germline V gives CDR1 SGHAT, CDR2 FQNNGV. With 7 bases removed from V and 1 base from J, the gap between germline ends came to 16 bases. This CDR3 comprises 16 residues. The CDR3 nucleotides read TGTGCCAGCACCCTGATGCCTGGACAGAACACCGGGGAGCTGTTTTTT. It specifies CASTLMPGQNTGELFF.

V and J are TRBV5-1 and TRBJ2-7; D uncertain. The CDR3 is 14 amino acids. Per germline, CDR1 SGHRS and CDR2 YFSETQ. Trimming pared 4 bases from V and 0 bases from J, leaving 11 bases between. The CDR3 region has the DNA TGCGCCAGCAGCATGGCCGTCGACTCCTACGAGCAGTACTTC. Protein: CASSMAVDSYEQYF.

V is TRBV18 and J is TRBJ1-3, with 7 bases that match TRBD1. This CDR3 spans 15 amino acids. Trimming removed 3 bases from V and 4 bases from J; junction bases left unmatched: 6. CDR1 and CDR2 (germline): KGHSH, LQKENI. CDR3 amino acids: CASSPDRDLGNTIYF. CDR3 bases: TGTGCCAGCTCACCCGACAGGGACCTAGGAAACACCATATATTTT.

The rearrangement joins TRBV19 to TRBJ1-1, with D perhaps TRBD1 (5 bases). The CDR3 extends over 15 amino acids. Germline V gene sequence: CDR1 LNHDA, CDR2 SQIVND (reference sequence). The V and J ends lost 7 bases and 1 base respectively, with 16 bases between them. The CDR3 is CASTKKGRGNTEAFF. The CDR3 nucleotides read TGTGCCAGTACCAAGAAGGGACGGGGGAACACTGAAGCTTTCTTT.

The chain is built from TRBV19 and TRBJ2-1; unclear D gene. Germline V lookup: CDR1 LNHDA, CDR2 SQIVND (reference sequence). CDR3 size: 14 residues. V shed 2 bases and J shed 4 bases, with 9 bases lying between them. The CDR3 DNA follows: TGTGCCAGTAGTATATGGCAGGCGTACAATGAGCAGTTCTTC. It codes for CASSIWQAYNEQFF.

The chain is built from TRBV13 and TRBJ1-2; tentative D call: TRBD1 (6 bases). V was shortened by 5 bases and J by 8 bases, with 12 bases between the two germline ends. Germline loops: CDR1 PRHDT, CDR2 FYEKMQ (reference sequence). This CDR3 is 12 amino acids long. CDR3 amino acids: CASSVGTSGYTF. The CDR3 region has the DNA TGTGCCAGCAGCGTTGGGACATCCGGCTACACCTTC.

The chain uses TRBV5-4 and TRBJ2-3; D perhaps matches TRBD2 (6 bases). CDR3 length: 15 amino acids. Germline V gene data show CDR1 as SGHNT and CDR2 as YYREEE (reference sequence). V was pared by 0 bases and J by 0 bases, with 8 bases between. In DNA form, the CDR3 reads TGTGCCAGCAGCTTGGGAGGGACTAGCACAGATACGCAGTATTTT. Amino acid sequence: CASSLGGTSTDTQYF.

The V call is TRBV7-8, the J call TRBJ2-5, with D perhaps matching TRBD1 or TRBD2 (5 bases each). The length of the CDR3 is 16 residues. The V gene's germline CDR1 is SGHVS and CDR2 FQNEAQ. Trimming left V 6 bases short and J 4 bases short, with 21 bases between. CDR3: CASRRSGTPLSETQYF. CDR3 in DNA: TGTGCCAGCAGACGGTCCGGGACCCCACTCTCAGAGACCCAGTACTTC.

This chain uses TRBV18 with TRBJ1-2; D is unresolved. The CDR3 sequence is 14 residues long. Germline V gene sequence: CDR1 KGHSH, CDR2 LQKENI. With 0 bases removed from V and 6 bases from J, the gap between germline ends came to 11 bases. In nucleotides, the CDR3 is TGTGCCAGCTCACCACCGGAGGGTAGGGATGGCTACACCTTC. Residues: CASSPPEGRDGYTF.

The table lists this clone with a count of one. CDR3 residues: CASSLERGNQPQHF. For the CDR3, the DNA is TGTGCCAGCAGCTTAGAGCGAGGGAATCAGCCCCAGCATTTT. The gene calls are TRBV7-2 and TRBJ1-5, with D unresolved. The CDR3 runs 14 residues. Between the trimmed V and J ends, which lost 1 base and 4 bases, there was a span of 8 bases. CDR1 is SGHTA and CDR2 is FQGNSA in the germline V gene.

The chain links TRBV9 to TRBJ2-1; 12 nucleotides line up with TRBD2. V was clipped by 4 bases and J by 3 bases; unmatched bases: 2. The CDR3 length is 15 residues. Germline V gives CDR1 SGDLS, CDR2 YYNGEE. CDR3 residues: CASSSTSGSYNEQFF. In DNA, the CDR3 is TGTGCCAGCAGCTCGACTAGCGGGAGCTACAATGAGCAGTTCTTC. The full variable domain, its missing parts supplied by reference TRBV9 and TRBJ2-1, is DSGVTQTPKHLITATGQRVTLRCSPRSGDLSVYWYQQSLDQGLQFLIQYYNGEERAKGNILERFSAQQFPDLHSELNLSSLELGDSALYFCASSSTSGSYNEQFFGPGTRLTVL.

The genes are TRBV5-1 and TRBJ2-7; 10 bases fit TRBD1. The CDR3 totals 15 residues. Germline CDR1 and CDR2: SGHRS and YFSETQ. V lost 0 bases to trimming and J lost 6 bases; unmatched junction nucleotides: 6. The CDR3 loop reads CASSLDSGTGVEQYF. As DNA, the CDR3 is TGCGCCAGCAGCTTGGACTCCGGGACAGGGGTCGAGCAGTACTTC.

CDR3 nucleotides: TGCGCCAGCAGCGGGTCTTACGGATACGAGCAGTACTTC. Amino acid sequence: CASSGSYGYEQYF. The J gene is TRBJ2-7, the V gene TRBV5-1; D ambiguous. Trimming left V 4 bases short and J 4 bases short, with 12 bases between. This CDR3 has 13 residues. CDR1 is SGHRS, CDR2 YFSETQ, per germline.

This chain joins TRBV2 and TRBJ2-2, with D perhaps TRBD2 (5 bases). Trimming left V 7 bases short and J 2 bases short, with 11 bases between. Germline V lookup: CDR1 SNHLY, CDR2 FYNNEI. This CDR3 comprises 14 residues. CDR3 sequence reads: CASKDFINTGELFF. In nucleotides, the CDR3 is TGTGCCAGCAAGGACTTTATCAACACCGGGGAGCTGTTTTTT.

The chain has TRBV5-1 and TRBJ2-7; 8 bases align to TRBD1. The V gene end was trimmed by 4 bases and the J gene end by 5 bases; junction bases not matched to a gene: 14. CDR1 SGHRS and CDR2 YFSETQ come from the germline V gene. This CDR3 contains 16 residues. CDR3 amino acids: CASSGGWTGFLDEQYF. CDR3 DNA: TGCGCCAGCAGCGGAGGGTGGACAGGGTTTTTGGACGAGCAGTACTTC.

The chain links TRBV10-1 to TRBJ2-3; D remains ambiguous. Trimming took 5 bases from V and 2 from J, leaving 14 bases between them. CDR1 is WNHNN, CDR2 SYGVQD, per germline (reference sequence). The CDR3 has 15 residues. The CDR3 is CASSKLGPSTDTQYF. The CDR3 DNA sequence: TGCGCCAGCAGTAAACTTGGACCCTCCACAGATACGCAGTATTTT.

The rearrangement uses TRBV10-2 and TRBJ2-7; 10 nucleotides agree with TRBD1. The CDR3 consists of 16 residues. Germline loops: CDR1 WSHSY, CDR2 SAAADI. V shed 10 bases, J shed 4 bases, and the junction held 16 bases outside the gene matches. This CDR3 is CATSKGTGEDPYEQYF. CDR3 DNA: TGCGCCACCAGCAAGGGGACAGGGGAAGACCCATACGAGCAGTACTTC.

The chain joins TRBV5-5 to TRBJ1-2; D not resolved. With 4 bases removed from V and 5 bases from J, the gap between germline ends came to 18 bases. Germline assignment: CDR1 SGHKS and CDR2 YYEKEE (reference sequence). The CDR3 loop spans 15 amino acids. The CDR3 loop reads CASSPSGPLVYGYTF. In DNA, the CDR3 is TGTGCCAGCAGCCCAAGTGGGCCTCTGGTTTATGGCTACACCTTC.

This chain links TRBV11-2 with TRBJ2-7; 7 bases agree with TRBD2. Germline V gives CDR1 SGHAT, CDR2 FQNNGV. CDR3 length: 14 residues. After removal of 6 bases from V and 4 bases from J, the junction contained 9 bases not matched to a gene. The CDR3 loop is CASRRAREGYEQYF. DNA for the CDR3: TGTGCCAGCAGGAGAGCCAGGGAGGGTTACGAGCAGTACTTC.

The chain joins TRBV20-1 to TRBJ1-2, with D perhaps matching TRBD1 (6 bases). V was shortened by 3 bases and J by 2 bases, with 13 bases between the two germline ends. Germline assignment: CDR1 DFQATT and CDR2 SNEGSKA (reference sequence). CDR3 size: 14 residues. For the CDR3, the DNA is TGCAGTGCTAGTGGGGGGCTAGGGAACTATGGCTACACCTTC. Its protein is CSASGGLGNYGYTF.

This clone was counted a single time. The chain combines TRBV2 with TRBJ2-7; 12 bases match TRBD2. V lost 4 bases to trimming and J lost 2 bases; unmatched junction nucleotides: 3. The CDR3 spans 15 residues. The V gene's germline CDR1 is SNHLY and CDR2 FYNNEI. The CDR3 here is CASSGGLAGTYEQYF. The CDR3 nucleotides are TGTGCCAGCAGTGGGGGACTAGCGGGTACCTACGAGCAGTACTTC.

The genes are TRBV2 and TRBJ1-4; D gene ambiguous. CDR1 and CDR2 from the germline V gene are SNHLY and FYNNEI. The CDR3 runs to 14 residues. V was pared by 3 bases and J by 6 bases, with 11 bases between. The CDR3 nucleotides are TGTGCCAGCAGTGATAACAGATTATATGAAAAACTGTTTTTT. Translating it yields CASSDNRLYEKLFF.